These T cell receptor beta chains were read from a single sample in a study of blood T cell repertoires in COVID-19. Only in-frame clones appear in the TCRdb table, and some are missing; sequencing was by immunoSEQ multiplex PCR. The sample includes 200,000 to 250,000 clones, almost 90% seen only once; the top ten take around 2.9%. Sequenced input: peripheral blood. These receptors were collected from a woman aged 55-75 years with acute or convalescent COVID-19. The CDR3 runs from the conserved cysteine through the conserved F or W. A D gene is named only where the DNA matches it firmly. Clone size is not always given. Where it is, it says once, few, many or a class for expanded clones.

d_gene: TRBD1
v_gene: TRBV7-9
abundance: few
j_gene: TRBJ1-1
CDR3nt: TGTGCCAGCAGCCCGCGGACAGGGAACACTGAAGCTTTCTTT
CDR3aa: CASSPRTGNTEAFF

d_gene: .
v_gene: TRBV28
abundance: .
j_gene: TRBJ2-7
CDR3nt: TGTGCCAGCAGCCGCGGGACAGTCTACGAGCAGTACTTC
CDR3aa: CASSRGTVYEQYF

d_gene: TRBD1
v_gene: TRBV5-1
abundance: .
j_gene: TRBJ2-2
CDR3nt: TGCGCCAGCAGCTCGGACAGGTCCAACACCGGGGAGCTGTTTTTT
CDR3aa: CASSSDRSNTGELFF

d_gene: TRBD1
v_gene: TRBV5-1
abundance: .
j_gene: TRBJ2-7
CDR3nt: TGCGCCAGCAGCAGGATAGCGGACAGGGTCTACGAGCAGTACTTC
CDR3aa: CASSRIADRVYEQYF

d_gene: TRBD2
v_gene: TRBV27
abundance: .
j_gene: TRBJ2-1
CDR3nt: TGTGCCAGCACCCCTTGGGGGGAGGGCCTTCCCAATGAGCAGTTCTTC
CDR3aa: CASTPWGEGLPNEQFF

d_gene: TRBD2
v_gene: TRBV5-1
abundance: .
j_gene: TRBJ2-2
CDR3nt: TGCGCCAGCAGCAGAGGGACTACACGCCGGGAGCTGTTTTTT
CDR3aa: CASSRGTTRRELFF

d_gene: .
v_gene: TRBV30
abundance: .
j_gene: TRBJ1-3
CDR3nt: TGTGCCGCTAGTAGGGGCTCTGGAAACACCATATATTTT
CDR3aa: CAASRGSGNTIYF

d_gene: TRBD1
v_gene: TRBV7-2
abundance: .
j_gene: TRBJ1-4
CDR3nt: TGTGCCAGCAGCGCCGACAGGGGAGGGGGTGAAAAACTGTTTTTT
CDR3aa: CASSADRGGGEKLFF

d_gene: TRBD1
v_gene: TRBV6-5
abundance: .
j_gene: TRBJ2-5
CDR3nt: TGTGCCAGCAGGCTTTCGACAGGGGTGGAGACCCAGTACTTC
CDR3aa: CASRLSTGVETQYF

d_gene: TRBD2
v_gene: TRBV7-8
abundance: .
j_gene: TRBJ2-3
CDR3nt: TGTGCCAGCAGCTTATTTAGCGGGAGTGCAGATACGCAGTATTTT
CDR3aa: CASSLFSGSADTQYF

d_gene: TRBD1
v_gene: TRBV15
abundance: .
j_gene: TRBJ1-4
CDR3nt: TGTGCCACCAGCAGAGATCCCTCACAGGGGGCAACTAATGAAAAACTGTTTTTT
CDR3aa: CATSRDPSQGATNEKLFF

d_gene: .
v_gene: TRBV6-5
abundance: .
j_gene: TRBJ1-1
CDR3nt: TGTGCCAGCACCTTGACAGAGAACACTGAAGCTTTCTTT
CDR3aa: CASTLTENTEAFF

d_gene: .
v_gene: TRBV10-2
abundance: once
j_gene: TRBJ2-1
CDR3nt: TGCGCCAGCAGTGAATTTAGCGGAGGAGGCAAGCAGTTCTTC
CDR3aa: CASSEFSGGGKQFF

d_gene: TRBD1
v_gene: TRBV12-5
abundance: .
j_gene: TRBJ1-2
CDR3nt: TGTGCTAGTGGTTTCACAGGGACAGCTAACTATGGCTACACCTTC
CDR3aa: CASGFTGTANYGYTF

d_gene: TRBD1
v_gene: TRBV4-2
abundance: .
j_gene: TRBJ1-2
CDR3nt: TGTGCCAGCAGCCAAGCTTCCGGGACAGGGGGCGGCAAAAACTATGGCTACACCTTC
CDR3aa: CASSQASGTGGGKNYGYTF

d_gene: TRBD1
v_gene: TRBV19
abundance: .
j_gene: TRBJ2-7
CDR3nt: TGTGCCAGTAGTATGAGGGGACCAGGGGGAGCTGGAACCTACGAGCAGTACTTC
CDR3aa: CASSMRGPGGAGTYEQYF

d_gene: TRBD2
v_gene: TRBV5-4
abundance: .
j_gene: TRBJ2-3
CDR3nt: TGTGCCAGCAGCTTGAGGTGGGGGACTAGCGGACCAGATACGCAGTATTTT
CDR3aa: CASSLRWGTSGPDTQYF

d_gene: .
v_gene: TRBV5-4
abundance: .
j_gene: TRBJ1-4
CDR3nt: TGTGCCAGCAGCACTCAGACGGGGAATGAAAAACTGTTTTTT
CDR3aa: CASSTQTGNEKLFF

d_gene: TRBD2
v_gene: TRBV29-1
abundance: .
j_gene: TRBJ2-7
CDR3nt: TGCAGCGTTTATGGGACTAGCGGCCAATCCTACGAGCAGTACTTC
CDR3aa: CSVYGTSGQSYEQYF

d_gene: .
v_gene: TRBV23-1
abundance: .
j_gene: TRBJ1-1
CDR3nt: TGCGCCAGCAGTCAATCGGAATGGACAGCTGCCATTGAAGCTTTCTTT
CDR3aa: CASSQSEWTAAIEAFF

d_gene: .
v_gene: TRBV19
abundance: once
j_gene: TRBJ1-4
CDR3nt: TGTGTCAGTAGTGTTGACAGCGCAACTAATGAAAAACTGTTTTTT
CDR3aa: CVSSVDSATNEKLFF

d_gene: TRBD1
v_gene: TRBV28
abundance: .
j_gene: TRBJ1-3
CDR3nt: TGTGCCAGCAGTATCGCGACCGGGACAGGGGCAGCCGGAAACACCATATATTTT
CDR3aa: CASSIATGTGAAGNTIYF

d_gene: TRBD2
v_gene: TRBV7-9
abundance: .
j_gene: TRBJ2-2
CDR3nt: TGTGCCAGCAGCTACCCGACTAGCGGAGTTCCCGGGGAGCTGTTTTTT
CDR3aa: CASSYPTSGVPGELFF

d_gene: .
v_gene: TRBV3-1/TRBV3-2
abundance: .
j_gene: TRBJ1-4
CDR3nt: TGTGCCAGCAGCCAATTGCGATCAACTAATGAAAAACTGTTTTTT
CDR3aa: CASSQLRSTNEKLFF

d_gene: TRBD1
v_gene: TRBV19
abundance: few
j_gene: TRBJ2-2
CDR3nt: TGTGCCAGTAGTAGCCGACAGGGGAACACCGGGGAGCTGTTTTTT
CDR3aa: CASSSRQGNTGELFF

d_gene: TRBD1
v_gene: TRBV6-6
abundance: .
j_gene: TRBJ1-2
CDR3nt: TGTGCCAGCAGCCTCCCCGACAGGGTTCGTGGCTACACCTTC
CDR3aa: CASSLPDRVRGYTF

d_gene: .
v_gene: TRBV28
abundance: .
j_gene: TRBJ1-1
CDR3nt: TGTGCCAGCAGTTTGGGGGGGCAAATCACTGAAGCTTTCTTT
CDR3aa: CASSLGGQITEAFF

d_gene: .
v_gene: TRBV11-2
abundance: once
j_gene: TRBJ2-3
CDR3nt: TGTGCCAGCAGCTTTACGTTCGAAAACCGGCGGGATACGCAGTATTTT
CDR3aa: CASSFTFENRRDTQYF

d_gene: TRBD1
v_gene: TRBV3-1/TRBV3-2
abundance: .
j_gene: TRBJ2-1
CDR3nt: TGTGCCAGCAGCCAACGGGGACAGTACAATGAGCAGTTCTTC
CDR3aa: CASSQRGQYNEQFF

d_gene: .
v_gene: TRBV4-3
abundance: once
j_gene: TRBJ1-5
CDR3nt: TGCGCCAGCAGCTCCCTGACATTTCCCCATCAGCCCCAGCATTTT
CDR3aa: CASSSLTFPHQPQHF

d_gene: .
v_gene: TRBV28
abundance: few
j_gene: TRBJ1-1
CDR3nt: TGTGCCAGCAGTTTCTCCAGACAGACTGAAGCTTTCTTT
CDR3aa: CASSFSRQTEAFF

d_gene: .
v_gene: TRBV6-1
abundance: .
j_gene: TRBJ1-4
CDR3nt: TGTGCCAGCAGTGACAGGGGCCTCCTTCTTAATGAAAAACTGTTTTTT
CDR3aa: CASSDRGLLLNEKLFF

d_gene: .
v_gene: TRBV19
abundance: .
j_gene: TRBJ2-1
CDR3nt: TGTGCCAGTAGCGAATCTCAGGGGAACTCCTACAATGAGCAGTTCTTC
CDR3aa: CASSESQGNSYNEQFF

d_gene: .
v_gene: TRBV5-1
abundance: .
j_gene: TRBJ1-1
CDR3nt: TGCGCCAGCAGTTCAGGGGCCCTGGGAGTAGCTTTCTTT
CDR3aa: CASSSGALGVAFF

d_gene: TRBD2
v_gene: TRBV25-1
abundance: .
j_gene: TRBJ2-5
CDR3nt: TGTGCCAGCAGTGAATATCGACTAGCGGGCCCAGAGACCCAGTACTTC
CDR3aa: CASSEYRLAGPETQYF

d_gene: TRBD1
v_gene: TRBV7-6
abundance: .
j_gene: TRBJ1-5
CDR3nt: TGTGCCAGCTCTTTAGGATCGGGGACAGGGGGCGCGATCGGTCAGCCCCAGCATTTT
CDR3aa: CASSLGSGTGGAIGQPQHF

d_gene: .
v_gene: TRBV2
abundance: .
j_gene: TRBJ1-2
CDR3nt: TGTGCCAGCAAAGGAGGAGGGGTTAACTATGGCTACACCTTC
CDR3aa: CASKGGGVNYGYTF

d_gene: TRBD2
v_gene: TRBV6-6
abundance: .
j_gene: TRBJ2-2
CDR3nt: TGTGCCAGCAGTTACGGATCGACTAGCGGGAGCCGGGAGCTGTTTTTT
CDR3aa: CASSYGSTSGSRELFF

d_gene: TRBD1
v_gene: TRBV27
abundance: .
j_gene: TRBJ1-2
CDR3nt: TGTGCCAGCAGTTTATCTACCACAGGGGGCGGAACTGGCTACACCTTC
CDR3aa: CASSLSTTGGGTGYTF

d_gene: TRBD2
v_gene: TRBV11-2
abundance: .
j_gene: TRBJ2-2
CDR3nt: TGTGCCAGCAGCTGGCGACTAGCGGGGGGCCTGTATGGGTCCGGGGAGCTGTTTTTT
CDR3aa: CASSWRLAGGLYGSGELFF

d_gene: TRBD1
v_gene: TRBV4-3
abundance: once
j_gene: TRBJ1-2
CDR3nt: TGCGCCAGCAGCCAAGTTGGCAGGGGGGACGATGGCTACACCTTC
CDR3aa: CASSQVGRGDDGYTF

d_gene: TRBD1
v_gene: TRBV19
abundance: .
j_gene: TRBJ1-5
CDR3nt: TGTGCCAGTACCCTAGGGGTGACAGGGGGCTTTCAGCCCCAGCATTTT
CDR3aa: CASTLGVTGGFQPQHF

d_gene: TRBD2
v_gene: TRBV11-2
abundance: .
j_gene: TRBJ2-2
CDR3nt: TGTGCCAGCAGCTTAGATCTCGGACTAGCGGAGAACACCGGGGAGCTGTTTTTT
CDR3aa: CASSLDLGLAENTGELFF

d_gene: TRBD1
v_gene: TRBV6-5
abundance: .
j_gene: TRBJ1-1
CDR3nt: TGTGCCAGCAGTTACTCGACAGGGGGCGGTACTGAAGCTTTCTTT
CDR3aa: CASSYSTGGGTEAFF

d_gene: .
v_gene: TRBV2
abundance: few
j_gene: TRBJ1-3
CDR3nt: TGTGCCAGCAGTGCAGAGGGAATGATTGGAAACACCATATATTTT
CDR3aa: CASSAEGMIGNTIYF

d_gene: TRBD1
v_gene: TRBV2
abundance: .
j_gene: TRBJ2-3
CDR3nt: TGTGCCAGCAGTGTGGAGGGGACAGGGGCAGATACGCAGTATTTT
CDR3aa: CASSVEGTGADTQYF

d_gene: TRBD1
v_gene: TRBV19
abundance: .
j_gene: TRBJ1-2
CDR3nt: TGTGCCAGTAGTATACGACAGGGCGGCTATGGCTACACCTTC
CDR3aa: CASSIRQGGYGYTF

d_gene: .
v_gene: TRBV3-1/TRBV3-2
abundance: .
j_gene: TRBJ2-1
CDR3nt: TGTGCCAGCAGCCAGTCAGAGCGACCTAGAGCTGACAATGAGCAGTTCTTC
CDR3aa: CASSQSERPRADNEQFF

d_gene: .
v_gene: TRBV28
abundance: .
j_gene: TRBJ2-4
CDR3nt: TGTGCCAGCAGTCTTCTGACTAGTTTAGGGTACATTCAGTACTTC
CDR3aa: CASSLLTSLGYIQYF

d_gene: .
v_gene: TRBV28
abundance: .
j_gene: TRBJ1-2
CDR3nt: TGTGCCAGCCTAGGTCTTGGAGGATACTATGGCTACACCTTC
CDR3aa: CASLGLGGYYGYTF

d_gene: TRBD1
v_gene: TRBV7-9
abundance: few
j_gene: TRBJ2-2
CDR3nt: TGTGCCAGCAGCTACAGGGGGCAGTTGCGATCCACCGGGGAGCTGTTTTTT
CDR3aa: CASSYRGQLRSTGELFF

d_gene: .
v_gene: TRBV21-1
abundance: .
j_gene: TRBJ1-1
CDR3nt: TGTGCCAGCAGCAAAGGACAGGGGCGGTACACTGAAGCTTTCTTT
CDR3aa: CASSKGQGRYTEAFF

d_gene: .
v_gene: TRBV29-1
abundance: .
j_gene: TRBJ2-2
CDR3nt: TGCAGCGTTGGGGCAGGGAACACCGGGGAGCTGTTTTTT
CDR3aa: CSVGAGNTGELFF

d_gene: .
v_gene: TRBV2
abundance: few
j_gene: TRBJ1-6
CDR3nt: TGTGCCGGACGAACGGGGTCGCTTAATTCACCCCTCCACTTT
CDR3aa: CAGRTGSLNSPLHF

d_gene: .
v_gene: TRBV6-4
abundance: once
j_gene: TRBJ2-1
CDR3nt: TGTGCCAGCAGTGTGCAGGGCTCCTACAATGAGCAGTTCTTC
CDR3aa: CASSVQGSYNEQFF

d_gene: TRBD1
v_gene: TRBV3-1/TRBV3-2
abundance: .
j_gene: TRBJ1-4
CDR3nt: TGTGCCAGCAGCAAGACCAGGGGGCGGACTAATGAAAAACTGTTTTTT
CDR3aa: CASSKTRGRTNEKLFF

d_gene: .
v_gene: TRBV12-3/TRBV12-4
abundance: .
j_gene: TRBJ1-1
CDR3nt: TGTGCCAGCAGTTTAAGGGGGAACACTGAAGCTTTCTTT
CDR3aa: CASSLRGNTEAFF

d_gene: .
v_gene: TRBV5-6
abundance: .
j_gene: TRBJ1-3
CDR3nt: TGTGCCAGCAGCTCGTCGGGGGGTCCCGGAAACACCATATATTTT
CDR3aa: CASSSSGGPGNTIYF

d_gene: TRBD1
v_gene: TRBV29-1
abundance: .
j_gene: TRBJ1-5
CDR3nt: TGCAGCGTCGCCACAGGGGGAGGTAATCAGCCCCAGCATTTT
CDR3aa: CSVATGGGNQPQHF